Listed below are T cell receptor beta chains from one sample, sequenced in a study of T-cell memory formation after mild COVID-19. Using its own MiXCR run on the 5' RACE reads, TCRdb lists one record per CDR3 protein. The sample lists about 400,000 distinct CDR3 sequences, approximately 15% occurring once. Sequenced: PBMCs or a T cell subset sorted from them (not recorded which). The receptor set was obtained from a man aged 18 to 29 who had mild COVID-19 (a few samples of this study predate the infection). Cell type and time point are not known. CDR3s include the opening cysteine and the closing phenylalanine or tryptophan. The D gene is left open where the match is weak. Not every row has a clone size; where given, it reads once, few, many or a size class.

>NA|TRBV20-1|TRBJ1-5|NA
CSARGTGAAHQPQHF
TGCAGTGCTAGAGGGACGGGGGCCGCCCATCAGCCCCAGCATTTT
>TRBD1|TRBV12-3/TRBV12-4|TRBJ1-2|few
CASSSQTGSNGYTF
TGTGCCAGCAGTTCGCAGACAGGGAGCAATGGCTACACCTTC
>NA|TRBV20-1|TRBJ1-5|few
CSARGPTGPWGNQPQHF
TGCAGTGCTAGAGGCCCGACAGGCCCGTGGGGCAATCAGCCCCAGCATTTT
>NA|TRBV7-6|TRBJ2-7|many
CASSQDRSGTEEQYF
TGTGCCAGCAGCCAGGACAGGTCGGGGACTGAAGAGCAGTACTTC
>NA|TRBV6-5|TRBJ1-2|NA
CASSYEGVTDNPNYGYTF
TGTGCCAGCAGTTACGAGGGCGTTACGGACAACCCTAACTATGGCTACACCTTC
>NA|TRBV11-1|TRBJ2-1|few
CASRSPREGSYNEQFF
TGTGCCAGCAGGAGTCCACGGGAAGGATCCTACAATGAGCAGTTCTTC
>TRBD1|TRBV7-8|TRBJ1-2|few
CASSFSSGTGVGYTF
TGTGCCAGCAGCTTCTCCTCGGGGACAGGGGTTGGCTACACCTTC
>NA|TRBV9|TRBJ2-5|NA
CASSATGVQETQYF
TGTGCCAGCAGCGCTACCGGCGTCCAAGAGACCCAGTACTTC
>NA|TRBV6-5|TRBJ1-1|few
CASTQGAEAFF
TGTGCCAGCACTCAGGGCGCTGAAGCTTTCTTT
>TRBD1|TRBV25-1|TRBJ1-3|NA
CASSDRREDRDLSSGNTIYF
TGTGCCAGCAGTGACCGCCGGGAGGACAGGGATCTCAGCTCTGGAAACACCATATATTTT
>TRBD2|TRBV7-2|TRBJ2-3|NA
CASSLERGRTQYF
TGTGCCAGCAGCTTAGAGCGGGGACGTACGCAGTATTTT
>NA|TRBV7-9|TRBJ2-2|few
CASSWPSVTGELFF
TGTGCCAGCAGCTGGCCTTCGGTTACCGGGGAGCTGTTTTTT
>TRBD1|TRBV18|TRBJ1-1|NA
CASSTNGQDTEAFF
TGTGCCAGCTCAACCAACGGACAGGACACTGAAGCTTTCTTT
>TRBD1|TRBV7-2|TRBJ2-5|few
CASSLGQGASYQETQYF
TGTGCCAGCAGCTTAGGGCAGGGGGCGAGTTACCAAGAGACCCAGTACTTC
>NA|TRBV12-3/TRBV12-4|TRBJ1-2|NA
CASRGMGVGYGYTF
TGTGCCAGCCGTGGTATGGGGGTCGGGTATGGCTACACCTTC
>NA|TRBV9|TRBJ2-1|few
CASSAHHNEQFF
TGTGCCAGCAGCGCGCACCACAATGAGCAGTTCTTC
>TRBD2|TRBV7-9|TRBJ2-1|once
CASSSTSGRANEQFF
TGTGCCAGCAGCTCTACTAGCGGGAGGGCCAATGAGCAGTTCTTC
>TRBD2|TRBV7-9|TRBJ2-3|NA
CASSDQLAGGNTDTQYF
TGTGCCAGCAGCGACCAACTAGCGGGGGGGAATACAGATACGCAGTATTTT
>NA|TRBV6-2/TRBV6-3|TRBJ2-3|NA
CASSYDEALTDTQYF
TGTGCCAGCAGTTACGATGAAGCACTCACAGATACGCAGTATTTT
>NA|TRBV11-2|TRBJ2-5|NA
CASSFGRDFQETQYF
TGTGCCAGCAGCTTCGGCAGGGATTTCCAAGAGACCCAGTACTTC
>NA|TRBV6-2/TRBV6-3|TRBJ2-2|NA
CAATRGTGELFF
TGTGCCGCAACCAGGGGAACCGGGGAGCTGTTTTTT
>TRBD1|TRBV28|TRBJ1-6|NA
CASSPGDSFSPLHF
TGTGCCAGCAGTCCCGGGGACAGTTTCTCACCCCTCCACTTT
>NA|TRBV12-3/TRBV12-4|TRBJ2-1|few
CASSLRLPPEQFF
TGTGCCAGCAGTTTAAGACTCCCCCCTGAGCAGTTCTTC
>NA|TRBV7-2|TRBJ1-5|few
CASSPVGGVNQPQHF
TGTGCCAGCAGCCCCGTGGGAGGTGTGAATCAGCCCCAGCATTTT
>NA|TRBV3-1|TRBJ1-2|few
CASSRSLGGGYTF
TGTGCCAGCAGCCGATCCCTGGGGGGTGGCTACACCTTC